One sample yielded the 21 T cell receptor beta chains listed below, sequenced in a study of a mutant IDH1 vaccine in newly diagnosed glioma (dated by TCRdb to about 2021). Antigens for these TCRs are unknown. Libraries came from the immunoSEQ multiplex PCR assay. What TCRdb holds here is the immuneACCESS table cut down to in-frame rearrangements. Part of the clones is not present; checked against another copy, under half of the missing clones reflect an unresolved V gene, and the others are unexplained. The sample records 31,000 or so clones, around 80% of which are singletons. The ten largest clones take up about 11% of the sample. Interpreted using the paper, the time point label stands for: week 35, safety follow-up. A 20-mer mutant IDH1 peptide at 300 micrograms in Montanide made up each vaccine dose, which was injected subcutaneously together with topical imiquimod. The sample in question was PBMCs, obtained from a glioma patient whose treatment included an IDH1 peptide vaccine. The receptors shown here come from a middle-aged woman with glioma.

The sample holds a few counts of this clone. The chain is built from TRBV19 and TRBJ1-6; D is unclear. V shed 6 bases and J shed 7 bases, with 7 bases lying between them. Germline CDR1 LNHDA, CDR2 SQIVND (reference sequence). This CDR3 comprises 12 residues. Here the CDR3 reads CASSTQNSPLHF. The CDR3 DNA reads TGTGCCAGTAGCACACAGAATTCACCCCTCCACTTT.

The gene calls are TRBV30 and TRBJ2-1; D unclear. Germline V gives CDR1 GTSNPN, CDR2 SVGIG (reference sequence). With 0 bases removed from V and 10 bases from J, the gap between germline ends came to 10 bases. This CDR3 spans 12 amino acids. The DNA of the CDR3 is TGTGCCTGGAGTGTACAAAGAGACGAGCAGTTCTTC. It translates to CAWSVQRDEQFF.

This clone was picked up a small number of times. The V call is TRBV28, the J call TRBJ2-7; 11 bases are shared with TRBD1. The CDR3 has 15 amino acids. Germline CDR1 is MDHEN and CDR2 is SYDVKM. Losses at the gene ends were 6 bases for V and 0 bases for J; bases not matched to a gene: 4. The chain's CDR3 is CASRGGQGGSYEQYF. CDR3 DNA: TGTGCCAGCAGAGGGGGACAGGGGGGCTCCTACGAGCAGTACTTC.

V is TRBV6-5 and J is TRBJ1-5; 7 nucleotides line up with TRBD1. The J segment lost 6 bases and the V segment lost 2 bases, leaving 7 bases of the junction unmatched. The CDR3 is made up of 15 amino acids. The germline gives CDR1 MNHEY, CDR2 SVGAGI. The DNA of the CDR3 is TGTGCCAGCAGTTACGTCGGGACAGTAGTTCAGCCCCAGCATTTT. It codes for CASSYVGTVVQPQHF.

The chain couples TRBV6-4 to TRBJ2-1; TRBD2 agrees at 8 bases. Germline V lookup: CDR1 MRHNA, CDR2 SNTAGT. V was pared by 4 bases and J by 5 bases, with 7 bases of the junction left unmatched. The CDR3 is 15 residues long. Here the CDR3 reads CASSGGQRGHNEQFF. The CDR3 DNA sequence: TGTGCCAGCAGTGGGGGCCAGCGGGGGCACAATGAGCAGTTCTTC.

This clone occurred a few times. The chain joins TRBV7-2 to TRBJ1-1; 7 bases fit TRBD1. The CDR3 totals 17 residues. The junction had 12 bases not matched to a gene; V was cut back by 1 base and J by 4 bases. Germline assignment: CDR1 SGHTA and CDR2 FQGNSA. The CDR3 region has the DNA TGTGCCAGCAGCTTAGTCCCGGCGAATTCAGGGGGCACTGAAGCTTTCTTT. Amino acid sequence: CASSLVPANSGGTEAFF.

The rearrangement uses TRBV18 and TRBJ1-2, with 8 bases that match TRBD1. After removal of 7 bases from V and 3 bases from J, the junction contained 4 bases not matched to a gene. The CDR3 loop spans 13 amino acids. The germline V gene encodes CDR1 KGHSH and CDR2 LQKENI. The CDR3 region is CASLTGVDYGYTF. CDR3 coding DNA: TGTGCCAGCTTGACAGGGGTTGACTATGGCTACACCTTC.

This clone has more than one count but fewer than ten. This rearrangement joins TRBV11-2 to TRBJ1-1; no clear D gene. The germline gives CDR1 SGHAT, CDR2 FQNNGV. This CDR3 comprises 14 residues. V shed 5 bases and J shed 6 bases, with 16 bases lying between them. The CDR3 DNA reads TGTGCCAGCAGCGCCCCAAGGGCAGGAGCTGAAGCTTTCTTT. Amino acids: CASSAPRAGAEAFF. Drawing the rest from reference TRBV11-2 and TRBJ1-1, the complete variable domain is EAGVAQSPRYKIIEKRQSVAFWCNPISGHATLYWYQQILGQGPKLLIQFQNNGVVDDSQLPKDRFSAERLKGVDSTLKIQPAKLEDSAVYLCASSAPRAGAEAFFGQGTRLTVV.

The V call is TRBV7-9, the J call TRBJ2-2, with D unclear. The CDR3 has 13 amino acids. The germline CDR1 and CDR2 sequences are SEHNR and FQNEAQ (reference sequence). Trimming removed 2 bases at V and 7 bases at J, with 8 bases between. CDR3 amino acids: CASSLPGRGELFF. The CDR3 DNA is TGTGCCAGCAGCTTACCCGGGCGCGGGGAGCTGTTTTTT.

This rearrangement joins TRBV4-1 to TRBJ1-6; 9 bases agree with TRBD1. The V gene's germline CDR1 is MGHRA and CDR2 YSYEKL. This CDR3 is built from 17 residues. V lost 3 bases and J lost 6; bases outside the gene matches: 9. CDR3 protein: CASSQREPTGGNSPLHF. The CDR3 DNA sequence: TGCGCCAGCAGCCAGAGGGAGCCGACAGGGGGTAATTCACCCCTCCACTTT.

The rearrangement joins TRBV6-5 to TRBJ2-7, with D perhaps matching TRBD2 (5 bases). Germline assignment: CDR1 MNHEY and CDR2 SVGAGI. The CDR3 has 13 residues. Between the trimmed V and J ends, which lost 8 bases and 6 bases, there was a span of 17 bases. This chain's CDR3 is CASRLGWAGEQYF. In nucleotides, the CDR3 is TGTGCCAGCCGCCTAGGATGGGCGGGCGAGCAGTACTTC.

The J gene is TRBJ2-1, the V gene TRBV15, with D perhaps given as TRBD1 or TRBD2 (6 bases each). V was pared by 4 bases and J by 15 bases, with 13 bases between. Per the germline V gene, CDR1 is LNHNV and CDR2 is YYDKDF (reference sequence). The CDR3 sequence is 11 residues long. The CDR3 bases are TGTGCCACCAGCAACACGGGGGCGGGGTTCTTC. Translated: CATSNTGAGFF.

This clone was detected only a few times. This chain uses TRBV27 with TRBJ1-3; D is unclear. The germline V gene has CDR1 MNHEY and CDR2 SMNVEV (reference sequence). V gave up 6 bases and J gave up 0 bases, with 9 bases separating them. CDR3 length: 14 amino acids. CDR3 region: CASSGRNSGNTIYF. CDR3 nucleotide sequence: TGTGCCAGCAGCGGACGGAACTCTGGAAACACCATATATTTT.

In DNA, the CDR3 is TGTGCCAGCTCACCAGAGGTTTTCCCCTACGAGCAGTACTTC. This codes for CASSPEVFPYEQYF. The chain couples TRBV18 to TRBJ2-7, with no clear D. This CDR3 has 14 residues. Between the trimmed V and J ends, which lost 2 bases and 2 bases, there was a span of 10 bases. Germline loops: CDR1 KGHSH, CDR2 LQKENI.

CDR3 sequence reads: CASSVDPGAYNEQFF. The DNA for the CDR3 is TGTGCCAGCAGCGTAGACCCAGGTGCCTACAATGAGCAGTTCTTC. This chain links TRBV9 with TRBJ2-1; D gene uncertain. Germline-derived CDR1 and CDR2 are SGDLS and YYNGEE. The CDR3 totals 15 residues. Trimming took 0 bases from V and 2 from J, leaving 9 bases between them.

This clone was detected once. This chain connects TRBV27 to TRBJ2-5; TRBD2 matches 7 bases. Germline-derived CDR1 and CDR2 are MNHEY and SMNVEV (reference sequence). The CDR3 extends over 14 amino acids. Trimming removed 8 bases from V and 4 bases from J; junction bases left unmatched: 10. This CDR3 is CASQPEGGIETQYF. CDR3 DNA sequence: TGTGCCAGCCAGCCGGAGGGAGGGATAGAGACCCAGTACTTC.

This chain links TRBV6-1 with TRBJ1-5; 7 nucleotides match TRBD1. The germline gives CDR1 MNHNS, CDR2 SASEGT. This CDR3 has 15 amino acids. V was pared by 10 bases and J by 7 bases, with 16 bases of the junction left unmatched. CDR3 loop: CATVRGDSQNQPQHF. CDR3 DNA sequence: TGTGCCACCGTTCGGGGGGACAGCCAAAACCAGCCCCAGCATTTT.

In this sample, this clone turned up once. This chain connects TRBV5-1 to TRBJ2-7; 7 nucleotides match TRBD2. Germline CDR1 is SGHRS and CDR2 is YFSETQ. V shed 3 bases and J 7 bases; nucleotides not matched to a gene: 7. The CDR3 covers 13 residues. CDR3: CASSSGPGGEQYF. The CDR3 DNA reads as TGCGCCAGCAGCTCGGGCCCGGGGGGTGAGCAGTACTTC. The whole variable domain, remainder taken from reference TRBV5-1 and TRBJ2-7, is KAGVTQTPRYLIKTRGQQVTLSCSPISGHRSVSWYQQTPGQGLQFLFEYFSETQRNKGNFPGRFSGRQFSNSRSEMNVSTLELGDSALYLCASSSGPGGEQYFGPGTRLTVT.

CDR3 region: CASSWQSYNSPLHF. As DNA, the CDR3 is TGTGCCAGCAGTTGGCAGAGTTATAATTCACCCCTCCACTTT. This sequence joins TRBV27 and TRBJ1-6; D ambiguous. The CDR3 length is 14 residues. Per the germline V gene, CDR1 is MNHEY and CDR2 is SMNVEV (reference sequence). The germline V and J ends were trimmed by 4 bases and 4 bases, with 8 bases remaining between them.

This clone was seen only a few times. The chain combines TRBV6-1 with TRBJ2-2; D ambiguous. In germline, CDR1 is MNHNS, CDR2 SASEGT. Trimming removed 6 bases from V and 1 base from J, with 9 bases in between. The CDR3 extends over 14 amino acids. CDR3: CASRVSRNTGELFF. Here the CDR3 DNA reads TGTGCCAGCAGGGTGAGCAGGAACACCGGGGAGCTGTTTTTT.

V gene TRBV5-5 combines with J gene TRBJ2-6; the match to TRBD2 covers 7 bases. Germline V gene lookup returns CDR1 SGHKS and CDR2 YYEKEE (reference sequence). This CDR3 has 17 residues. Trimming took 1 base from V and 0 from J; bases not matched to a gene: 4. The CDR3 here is CASSLRAGHSGANVLTF. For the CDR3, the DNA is TGTGCCAGCAGCTTGCGAGCGGGGCACTCTGGGGCCAACGTCCTGACTTTC.